This is a list of T cell receptor beta chains from one sample in a study of T cell responses to AZD1222 COVID-19 vaccine. Only in-frame clones appear in the TCRdb table, and some are missing; sequencing was by immunoSEQ multiplex PCR. The table records more than 85,000 clones, approximately 90% of them present only once. The sample here was peripheral blood, taken on day 0 of AZD1222 vaccination. These receptors were obtained from an adult in good health. Each CDR3 is given with its conserved first and last residue. Fields, in order: CDR3 length, V gene, J gene, CDR3 protein.

cdr3_length: 13; v_call: TRBV9; j_call: TRBJ1-1; cdr3_aa: CASSGGRNTEAFF
cdr3_length: 16; v_call: TRBV5-1; j_call: TRBJ2-1; cdr3_aa: CASRRASGSSYNEQFF
cdr3_length: 13; v_call: TRBV12-3/TRBV12-4; j_call: TRBJ1-3; cdr3_aa: CASSLRSGNTIYF
cdr3_length: 16; v_call: TRBV6-6; j_call: TRBJ1-6; cdr3_aa: CASSYPPTGGSSPLHF
cdr3_length: 14; v_call: TRBV13; j_call: TRBJ2-7; cdr3_aa: CASSSRAVSYEQYF
cdr3_length: 15; v_call: TRBV6-5; j_call: TRBJ2-1; cdr3_aa: CASSYMGVSYNEQFF
cdr3_length: 13; v_call: TRBV5-1; j_call: TRBJ1-2; cdr3_aa: CASSLNRVDGYTF
cdr3_length: 15; v_call: TRBV3-1/TRBV3-2; j_call: TRBJ2-7; cdr3_aa: CASSPLNGPTYEQYF
cdr3_length: 15; v_call: TRBV5-4; j_call: TRBJ2-7; cdr3_aa: CASSPGQGDPYEQYF
cdr3_length: 15; v_call: TRBV7-2; j_call: TRBJ1-5; cdr3_aa: CASSFGGRTNQPQHF
cdr3_length: 15; v_call: TRBV4-1; j_call: TRBJ2-7; cdr3_aa: CASSQEASPSYEQYF
cdr3_length: 15; v_call: TRBV18; j_call: TRBJ1-1; cdr3_aa: CASSPRQAVNTEAFF
cdr3_length: 15; v_call: TRBV5-8; j_call: TRBJ2-1; cdr3_aa: CASSLSVSSYNEQFF
cdr3_length: 13; v_call: TRBV30; j_call: TRBJ2-1; cdr3_aa: CAWSVGSYNEQFF
cdr3_length: 12; v_call: TRBV29-1; j_call: TRBJ1-1; cdr3_aa: CSVRGVLTEAFF
cdr3_length: 15; v_call: TRBV11-2; j_call: TRBJ1-5; cdr3_aa: CASSLGGQLNQPQHF
cdr3_length: 12; v_call: TRBV10-3; j_call: TRBJ1-2; cdr3_aa: CAISGLFYGYTF
cdr3_length: 15; v_call: TRBV5-1; j_call: TRBJ2-7; cdr3_aa: CASSPGQGLSYEQYF
cdr3_length: 16; v_call: TRBV6-5; j_call: TRBJ2-7; cdr3_aa: CASSYSGAFGGNEQYF
cdr3_length: 15; v_call: TRBV4-1; j_call: TRBJ2-1; cdr3_aa: CASSLSGGEYNEQFF
cdr3_length: 15; v_call: TRBV24-1; j_call: TRBJ2-1; cdr3_aa: CATSTFGGATNEQFF
cdr3_length: 13; v_call: TRBV6-5; j_call: TRBJ1-2; cdr3_aa: CASTAFVGYGYTF
cdr3_length: 15; v_call: TRBV7-9; j_call: TRBJ2-7; cdr3_aa: CTSSPAQGATGEQYF
cdr3_length: 11; v_call: TRBV7-9; j_call: TRBJ2-3; cdr3_aa: CASSLRGQQYF
cdr3_length: 14; v_call: TRBV18; j_call: TRBJ1-2; cdr3_aa: CASSPPLTGLGYTF
cdr3_length: 16; v_call: TRBV7-9; j_call: TRBJ2-7; cdr3_aa: CASSLAPGGVGYEQYF
cdr3_length: 16; v_call: TRBV5-8; j_call: TRBJ1-1; cdr3_aa: CASSFPGANSETEAFF
cdr3_length: 17; v_call: TRBV27; j_call: TRBJ2-1; cdr3_aa: CASSFWAGLAEKNEQFF
cdr3_length: 16; v_call: TRBV7-9; j_call: TRBJ2-1; cdr3_aa: CASSPNSGSSYNEQFF
cdr3_length: 11; v_call: TRBV12-3/TRBV12-4; j_call: TRBJ2-1; cdr3_aa: CASDRAGEQFF
cdr3_length: 16; v_call: TRBV15; j_call: TRBJ1-5; cdr3_aa: CATSGTGQGRFQPQHF
cdr3_length: 15; v_call: TRBV6-5; j_call: TRBJ1-2; cdr3_aa: CASGPSTRARYGYTF
cdr3_length: 13; v_call: TRBV2; j_call: TRBJ1-1; cdr3_aa: CASMKDVNTEAFF
cdr3_length: 15; v_call: TRBV27; j_call: TRBJ1-1; cdr3_aa: CASSSPRTGGTEAFF
cdr3_length: 15; v_call: TRBV27; j_call: TRBJ1-5; cdr3_aa: CASSLRGNRNQPQHF
cdr3_length: 16; v_call: TRBV15; j_call: TRBJ1-1; cdr3_aa: CATSRGSGGRDTEAFF
cdr3_length: 14; v_call: TRBV19; j_call: TRBJ2-7; cdr3_aa: CASSTDRVGYEQYF
cdr3_length: 18; v_call: TRBV18; j_call: TRBJ2-1; cdr3_aa: CASSPSTSGNYLVNEQFF
cdr3_length: 13; v_call: TRBV5-1; j_call: TRBJ1-1; cdr3_aa: CASDLTGDTEAFF
cdr3_length: 15; v_call: TRBV7-9; j_call: TRBJ1-4; cdr3_aa: CASSPPNAWGEKLFF
cdr3_length: 15; v_call: TRBV7-8; j_call: TRBJ1-5; cdr3_aa: CASSIDGFTNQPQHF
cdr3_length: 15; v_call: TRBV10-3; j_call: TRBJ2-1; cdr3_aa: CAISEGADFYNEQFF
cdr3_length: 15; v_call: TRBV5-1; j_call: TRBJ2-5; cdr3_aa: CASSFTAGQSETQYF
cdr3_length: 14; v_call: TRBV9; j_call: TRBJ2-5; cdr3_aa: CASSVPDPVGTQYF